The present T cell receptor beta chain was sequenced within a study of PD-1 blockade in classical Hodgkin lymphoma. Overall study context: Each patient was given nivolumab 3 mg/kg through a vein every 2 weeks.

The patients all showed relapse after autologous stem cell transplantation, while their brentuximab vedotin exposure varied. Best overall response was complete response, partial response or progressive disease in these relapsed/refractory classical Hodgkin lymphoma patients. Whole-study results and caveats: It was among complete responders that baseline diversity resembled that of newly diagnosed patients. TCR diversity in CD4+, not CD8+, cells rose significantly by C4D1.

The method was immunoSEQ multiplex PCR; TCRdb's version includes in-frame clones alone and lacks a portion of them. This sample has 47,000 or so clones, with around 72% found just once. As regards this clone: Its specificity is unknown.

The input for sequencing was peripheral blood mononuclear cells (PBMCs), taken at baseline. The sequence was collected from a human donor with classical Hodgkin lymphoma.

The CDR3 coding sequence is TGTGCCAGCAGTGAATGGGTCCATCTGAACACTGAAGCTTTCTTT. Translating gives CASSEWVHLNTEAFF. V gene TRBV6-1 combines with J gene TRBJ1-1, with D uncertain. The CDR3 has 15 residues. CDR1 is MNHNS, CDR2 SASEGT, per germline. The V end lost 2 bases, the J end lost 0 bases, and 10 bases lay between the germline ends.